This T cell receptor (beta chain) emerged from a study of blood T cell repertoires in COVID-19. This clone was observed a few times. Individuals drawn from around 25 US areas were roughly 18 to 100 years old. A case of COVID-19 had been met by exposed participants within 2 weeks before study entry. Germline CDR1 is SGHTA and CDR2 is FQGTGA. The CDR3 contains 13 residues. The V segment lost 5 bases and the J segment 3 bases; nucleotides outside the gene matches: 4. Clones were sequenced by immunoSEQ multiplex PCR, and TCRdb holds only the in-frame ones, with some missing. The data show roughly 380,000 clones, with roughly 90% seen just once and just over 1% held by the top ten.

The sequence derives from a woman aged 25 to 39 who had been exposed to COVID-19. The specimen was PBMCs or T cells enriched from blood (not recorded which). This chain links TRBV7-3 with TRBJ2-7; TRBD1 matches 7 bases. CDR3 coding DNA: TGTGCCAGCAGCCAGGGACAGTTCTACGAGCAGTACTTC. This codes for CASSQGQFYEQYF.